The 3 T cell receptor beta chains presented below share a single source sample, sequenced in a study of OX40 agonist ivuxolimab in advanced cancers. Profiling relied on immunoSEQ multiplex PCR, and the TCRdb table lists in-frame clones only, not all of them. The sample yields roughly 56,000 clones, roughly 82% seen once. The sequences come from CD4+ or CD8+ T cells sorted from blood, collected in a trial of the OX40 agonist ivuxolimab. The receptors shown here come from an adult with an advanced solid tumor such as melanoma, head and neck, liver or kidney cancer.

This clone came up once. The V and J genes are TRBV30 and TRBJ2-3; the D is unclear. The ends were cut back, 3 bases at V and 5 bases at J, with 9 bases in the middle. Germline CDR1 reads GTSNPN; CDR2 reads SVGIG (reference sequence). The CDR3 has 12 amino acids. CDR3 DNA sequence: TGTGCCTGGAGGGGGTTTGGAGATACGCAGTATTTT. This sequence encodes CAWRGFGDTQYF.

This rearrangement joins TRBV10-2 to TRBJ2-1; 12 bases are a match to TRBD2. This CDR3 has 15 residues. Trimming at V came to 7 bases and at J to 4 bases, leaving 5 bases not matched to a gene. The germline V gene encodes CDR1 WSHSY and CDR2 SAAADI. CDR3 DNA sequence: TGCGCCAGCAAGGAGGGGACTAGCGGGTACAATGAGCAGTTCTTC. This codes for CASKEGTSGYNEQFF.

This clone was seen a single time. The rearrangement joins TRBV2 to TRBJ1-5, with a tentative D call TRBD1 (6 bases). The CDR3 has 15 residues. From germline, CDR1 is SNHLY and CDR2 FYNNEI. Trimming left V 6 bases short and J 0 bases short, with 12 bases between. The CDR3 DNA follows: TGTGCCAGCAGGGCGACAGGTGTTAGCAATCAGCCCCAGCATTTT. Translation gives CASRATGVSNQPQHF.